Following are 25 T cell receptor beta chains from one sample sequenced in a study of T cell responses to AZD1222 COVID-19 vaccine. The protocol was immunoSEQ multiplex PCR, while the TCRdb copy is restricted to in-frame clones and leaves out a portion. The sample consists of 130,000 or so clones, roughly nine tenths of them appearing once. The specimen comprised peripheral blood, sampled on day 0 of AZD1222 vaccination. The origin of the receptors is an adult in good health.

This clone has just one count. The V and J genes are TRBV12-3 or TRBV12-4 and TRBJ1-1, with no clear D. The CDR3 has 13 amino acids. Between the trimmed V and J ends, which lost 7 bases and 1 base, there was a span of 10 bases. This CDR3 reads CASNLQQNTEAFF. The DNA for the CDR3 is TGTGCCAGCAACCTTCAGCAGAACACTGAAGCTTTCTTT.

The chain is built from TRBV4-2 and TRBJ1-1; D perhaps matches TRBD1 (5 bases). Germline V lookup: CDR1 LGHNA, CDR2 YNFKEQ. V was cut by 6 bases and J by 3 bases, with 23 bases left in between. The CDR3 length is 17 residues. The CDR3 here is CASRSSRGGTSDTEAFF. The CDR3 bases are TGTGCCAGCAGAAGTTCGAGGGGCGGGACGTCGGACACTGAAGCTTTCTTT.

V gene TRBV28 combines with J gene TRBJ1-6; 10 bases match TRBD1. Germline CDR1 reads MDHEN; CDR2 reads SYDVKM. With 5 bases clipped from V and 9 bases from J, the junction kept 7 bases outside the gene matches. CDR3 size: 15 residues. CDR3 in amino acids: CASSPDRGLGSPLHF. The CDR3, as DNA: TGTGCCAGCAGTCCCGACAGGGGGCTGGGTTCACCCCTCCACTTT.

In this sample, this clone turned up once. The chain joins TRBV18 to TRBJ1-1; D gene unclear. The CDR3 extends over 13 amino acids. Trimming removed 3 bases at V and 1 base at J, with 6 bases between. Germline V gene lookup returns CDR1 KGHSH and CDR2 LQKENI. The DNA for the CDR3 is TGTGCCAGCTCACCGGAACGGAACACTGAAGCTTTCTTT. Translating gives CASSPERNTEAFF.

The chain carries TRBV10-3 and TRBJ2-1; D gene uncertain. This CDR3 is built from 12 residues. V lost 2 bases and J lost 7, with 6 bases in between. CDR1 and CDR2 (germline): ENHRY, SYGVKD. CDR3 protein: CAISEQRNEQFF. The CDR3 DNA reads as TGTGCCATCAGTGAGCAGCGAAATGAGCAGTTCTTC.

This clone was seen once. The J gene is TRBJ1-1, the V gene TRBV9; D is perhaps TRBD1 (6 bases). The CDR3 covers 15 residues. V lost 0 bases, J lost 5 bases, and 14 bases lay in between. CDR1 and CDR2 (germline): SGDLS, YYNGEE. This CDR3 reads CASSVGGGTLTEAFF. The CDR3 DNA is TGTGCCAGCAGCGTAGGAGGAGGGACATTGACTGAAGCTTTCTTT.

Here the CDR3 DNA reads TGTGCCAGCAGTTACCGGGGGGCACTTTACGAGCAGTACTTC. The encoded protein is CASSYRGALYEQYF. V and J are TRBV6-2 or TRBV6-3 and TRBJ2-7; possibly TRBD2 for D (7 bases). V lost 2 bases, J lost 4 bases, and 12 bases lay in between. CDR3 length: 14 residues. CDR1 and CDR2 (germline): MNHEY, SVGEGT.

The chain couples TRBV13 to TRBJ1-2; 7 bases map to TRBD1. The V gene end was trimmed by 0 bases and the J gene end by 6 bases; junction bases not matched to a gene: 7. There are 15 residues in the CDR3. The germline V gene has CDR1 PRHDT and CDR2 FYEKMQ (reference sequence). CDR3 residues: CASSLGGTVEDGYTF. CDR3 DNA sequence: TGTGCCAGCAGCTTAGGGGGGACAGTGGAGGATGGCTACACCTTC.

V gene TRBV13 combines with J gene TRBJ2-7; the match to TRBD1 covers 9 bases. This CDR3 is built from 12 residues. Germline V gene lookup returns CDR1 PRHDT and CDR2 FYEKMQ (reference sequence). The junction had 0 bases not matched to a gene; V was cut back by 4 bases and J by 5 bases. The CDR3 loop reads CASSWTGDEQYF. As DNA, the CDR3 is TGTGCCAGCAGCTGGACAGGGGACGAGCAGTACTTC.

The DNA for the CDR3 is TGTGCCACCCTCACAGCAAATGGCTACACCTTC. Translation gives CATLTANGYTF. The genes are TRBV28 and TRBJ1-2; the D is unclear. Trimming left V 10 bases short and J 6 bases short, with 12 bases between. The CDR3 has 11 residues. Germline CDR1 and CDR2: MDHEN and SYDVKM.

Comments on this clone: Different DNA sequences within this sample yield the same CDR3. The chain couples TRBV5-1 to TRBJ1-1, with a tentative D call TRBD1 (5 bases). Germline V gene lookup returns CDR1 SGHRS and CDR2 YFSETQ. V lost 1 base and J lost 0, with 7 bases in between. CDR3 length: 14 residues. The CDR3 bases are TGCGCCAGCAGCTTGACAGGTTTGAACACTGAAGCTTTCTTT. It is translated as CASSLTGLNTEAFF.

The chain combines TRBV14 with TRBJ1-6; D is possibly TRBD1 (5 bases). In germline, CDR1 is SGHDN, CDR2 FVKESK. This CDR3 spans 15 amino acids. Deletions cut 4 bases from V and 8 bases from J, with 15 bases between. The CDR3 DNA follows: TGTGCCAGCAGCCCGTCGGCGGGGGGTGATTCACCCCTCCACTTT. Translated: CASSPSAGGDSPLHF.

This clone was recorded once. V gene TRBV4-2 combines with J gene TRBJ1-1; 9 bases fit TRBD1. The CDR3 sequence is 15 residues long. Germline V gives CDR1 LGHNA, CDR2 YNFKEQ. V lost 2 bases, J lost 3 bases, and 4 bases stayed unmatched. The CDR3 DNA sequence: TGTGCCAGCAGCCAACAGGGACAGGGAGACACTGAAGCTTTCTTT. This gives the protein CASSQQGQGDTEAFF.

In this sample, this clone turned up once. The chain combines TRBV3-1 (or the pseudogene TRBV3-2) with TRBJ1-6; D unclear. Germline CDR1 reads LGHDT; CDR2 reads YNNKEL (reference sequence). CDR3 length: 15 residues. V lost 1 base, J lost 6 bases, and 10 bases lay in between. This CDR3 reads CASSQGSNLNSPLHF. The CDR3 DNA reads TGTGCCAGCAGCCAAGGTTCAAACCTTAATTCACCCCTCCACTTT.

The rearrangement uses TRBV29-1 and TRBJ1-2; D gene unclear. There are 11 residues in the CDR3. Between the trimmed V and J ends, which lost 3 bases and 2 bases, there was a span of 4 bases. Germline V gene data show CDR1 as SQVTM and CDR2 as ANQGSEA. CDR3 sequence: CSVDSNYGYTF. The CDR3 bases are TGCAGCGTTGACAGCAACTATGGCTACACCTTC.

V and J are TRBV10-1 and TRBJ1-4, with TRBD1 matching 10 bases. This CDR3 is 14 amino acids long. CDR1 is WNHNN and CDR2 is SYGVQD in the germline V gene (reference sequence). After removal of 2 bases from V and 10 bases from J, the junction contained 4 bases not matched to a gene. DNA of the CDR3: TGCGCCAGCAGTGAGAGGGACAGGGGCGGAAAACTGTTTTTT. Its translation is CASSERDRGGKLFF.

The rearrangement links TRBV18 to TRBJ1-2, with 8 bases identical to TRBD1. The CDR3 is made up of 14 amino acids. With V trimmed by 3 bases and J by 2 bases, 2 bases remained unmatched. The germline V gene encodes CDR1 KGHSH and CDR2 LQKENI. The CDR3 loop is CASSPDRGNYGYTF. In nucleotides, the CDR3 is TGTGCCAGCTCACCCGACAGGGGAAACTATGGCTACACCTTC. The full variable domain, completed using reference TRBV18 and TRBJ1-2, is NAGVMQNPRHLVRRRGQEARLRCSPMKGHSHVYWYRQLPEEGLKFMVYLQKENIIDESGMPKERFSAEFPKEGPSILRIQQVVRGDSAAYFCASSPDRGNYGYTFGSGTRLTVV.

This chain uses TRBV28 with TRBJ2-7; D is perhaps TRBD1 or TRBD2 (5 bases each). CDR1 is MDHEN, CDR2 SYDVKM, per germline. V dropped 7 bases and J dropped 3 bases, with 16 bases sitting between them. The CDR3 covers 14 residues. DNA for the CDR3: TGTGCCAGCAATACTATCAGGGACGGCTACGAGCAGTACTTC. This encodes CASNTIRDGYEQYF.

The count of this clone is one. The chain has TRBV11-3 and TRBJ2-5; D is uncertain. This CDR3 has 12 amino acids. Germline V gene sequence: CDR1 SGHNT, CDR2 YENEEA. With 5 bases removed from V and 5 bases from J, the gap between germline ends came to 9 bases. CDR3 nucleotides: TGTGCCAGCAGCACGACTGCGGAGACCCAGTACTTC. Protein sequence: CASSTTAETQYF.

The chain couples TRBV19 to TRBJ1-2; 12 bases match TRBD1. The CDR3 extends over 15 amino acids. Germline V lookup: CDR1 LNHDA, CDR2 SQIVND (reference sequence). V was clipped by 6 bases and J by 4 bases; unmatched bases: 6. CDR3 DNA sequence: TGTGCCAGTAGCGCCGGGACAGGGGGCCTCTATGGCTACACCTTC. Translation gives CASSAGTGGLYGYTF.

V gene TRBV18 combines with J gene TRBJ2-7; 9 bases fit TRBD2. Germline assignment: CDR1 KGHSH and CDR2 LQKENI. The CDR3 runs 15 residues. V trimming: 5 bases; J trimming: 2 bases; junction bases outside the gene matches: 7. The CDR3 loop is CASSYLAGTAYEQYF. The DNA for the CDR3 is TGTGCCAGCTCATACCTAGCGGGGACTGCCTACGAGCAGTACTTC.

The chain joins TRBV11-2 to TRBJ1-2; TRBD1 agrees at 10 bases. The CDR3 consists of 18 residues. Germline V gives CDR1 SGHAT, CDR2 FQNNGV. V lost 5 bases to trimming and J lost 8 bases; unmatched junction nucleotides: 20. CDR3 sequence: CASSPTGGVGSIPGGYTF. The CDR3 nucleotides are TGTGCCAGCAGCCCGACAGGGGGCGTCGGTAGTATTCCTGGGGGCTACACCTTC.

This sequence joins TRBV21-1 and TRBJ2-2; whether TRBD1, the table's D call, matches the DNA was not checked. TRBV21-1 is labeled a pseudogene. The CDR3 runs to 19 residues. CDR3 nucleotide sequence: TGTGCCAGCAGCAACGAAGACAAGGGACAGGGGGCGAACACCGGGGAGCTGTTTTTT. Amino acid sequence: CASSNEDKGQGANTGELFF.

This chain connects TRBV7-9 to TRBJ1-1; D unclear. Germline loops: CDR1 SEHNR, CDR2 FQNEAQ (reference sequence). There are 10 residues in the CDR3. The V end was cut by 4 bases, the J end by 10 bases, with 7 bases between. CDR3 in amino acids: CASSSSSAFF. For the CDR3, the DNA is TGTGCCAGCAGCTCCTCTTCAGCTTTCTTT.

The chain joins TRBV6-5 to TRBJ1-4; tentatively, D is TRBD1 (5 bases). Germline V gives CDR1 MNHEY, CDR2 SVGAGI. V was trimmed by 8 bases and J by 0 bases, leaving 13 bases between them. The CDR3 runs to 15 residues. The CDR3 loop is CASSSGISTNEKLFF. Here the CDR3 DNA reads TGTGCCAGCTCCTCAGGGATTTCAACTAATGAAAAACTGTTTTTT.